Here is one T cell receptor beta chain with its context. The antigen it recognizes is unknown. Reads for this sample came from an Illumina HiSeq 2000. The TCR beta cDNA libraries were made using 5'RACE template switching, a step that added both a universal primer site and unique molecular identifiers. cDNA synthesis was primed from the TCR beta constant segment and was followed by two successive PCR amplification steps. Processing in the source paper ran as follows. MIGEC was used to demultiplex reads and group reads by UMI, and MiTCR was used to assemble and quantify clonotypes. To exclude erroneous sequences, any TCR cDNA sequence not supported by at least two reads was discarded. The tcR package was used for downstream repertoire analysis, and clonotypes were matched between fractions using CDR3 nucleotide sequence together with V segment. Antigen specificity was annotated against VDJdb with VDJmatch, allowing one amino acid substitution in CDR3. With the reads reprocessed by TCRdb, a single entry stands for each CDR3 protein sequence and no DNA is reported. The V and J calls and clone size come from TCRdb's table, not from the authors' own analysis. The sample's clone listing holds hundreds of thousands of distinct CDR3 sequences. Roughly 5.4% of the sample lies in the top ten.

The data stem from a study of T cells expressing NK-cell markers (TCRdb year 2020). In terms of the full investigation: Three sorted T-cell subsets (CD3+CD56+NKG2C+, CD3+CD56+NKG2C- and CD3+CD56-NKG2C+) from roughly 8 donors had their TCR beta-chain repertoires profiled. Among the eight sequenced donors, only one was HCMV-seronegative, while the other seven were HCMV-seropositive. The study sequenced eight donors, all healthy volunteers chosen at random: three men and five women. Illumina HiSeq 2000/2500, MiSeq or NextSeq was used to sequence libraries as 2 x 150 bp reads.

HCMV-specific IgG was detected in serum with a commercial ELISA kit to determine HCMV serostatus. Peripheral blood mononuclear cells were isolated from blood by Ficoll density gradient centrifugation. The paper as a whole reports these results and caveats: Those dominant clonotypes were again the most abundant among CD3+CD56-NKG2C+ cells in a handful of donors, at about 25-65%. In about 6 donors, the dominant CD3+CD56+NKG2C+ clonotypes were found to rank among the top 10 CD8+ clonotypes and to make up 1.0-7.0% of CD8+ T cells. Whether the expanded NKG2C-expressing T cell clones were specific for HCMV antigens was left unclear.

Sequenced input: blood T cells: a sorted CD56 or NKG2C T cell subset, CD4+ or CD8+ T cells, or bulk PBMC T cells (not recorded which). The sequence was collected from a man between 18 and 69 years old in good health.

The CDR3 protein: CASARALNTEAFF. The chain links TRBV7-9 with TRBJ1-1. Reading from cysteine to phenylalanine, the CDR3 counts 13 amino acids. Nucleotide data are not available. From the germline V gene (reference sequence), CDR1 is SEHNR and CDR2 is FQNEAQ.